This T cell receptor beta chain was captured by sequencing in a study of shared clonotypes between healthy human individuals. Between the trimmed V and J ends, which lost 1 base and 10 bases, there was a span of 13 bases. Germline assignment: CDR1 MGHRA and CDR2 YSYEKL. CDR3 size: 13 residues. Some clones are missing from TCRdb's copy, which holds only in-frame ones; the method was immunoSEQ multiplex PCR. The table records around 530,000 clones, around 81% of them present only once. The sequence derives from a woman aged 35 to 49 in good health. Some clones in this sample may be carry-over from other donors' samples. The sequenced sample consisted of PBMCs. The chain uses TRBV4-1 and TRBJ1-1, with TRBD1 as a possible D gene (6 bases). Here the CDR3 DNA reads TGCGCCAGCAGCCAAGGAGGGGGTTTTGCAGCTTTCTTT. It codes for CASSQGGGFAAFF.